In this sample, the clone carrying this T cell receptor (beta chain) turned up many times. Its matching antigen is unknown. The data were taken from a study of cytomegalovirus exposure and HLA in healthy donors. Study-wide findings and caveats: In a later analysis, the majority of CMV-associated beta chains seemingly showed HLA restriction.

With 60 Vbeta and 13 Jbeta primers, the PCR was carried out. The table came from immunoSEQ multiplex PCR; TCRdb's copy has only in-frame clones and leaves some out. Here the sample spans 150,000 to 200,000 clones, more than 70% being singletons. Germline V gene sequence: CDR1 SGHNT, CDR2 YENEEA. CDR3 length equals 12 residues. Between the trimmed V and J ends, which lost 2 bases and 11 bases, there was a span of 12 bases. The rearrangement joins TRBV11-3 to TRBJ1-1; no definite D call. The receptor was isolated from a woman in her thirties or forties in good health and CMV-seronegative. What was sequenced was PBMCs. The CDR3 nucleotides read TGTGCCAGCAGCTTAAGCGAGGCCTCCGCTTTCTTT. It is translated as CASSLSEASAFF.